This TCR beta chain appears in the sequencing data of a study of blood T cell repertoires in COVID-19. Study context: Researchers got acute and convalescent COVID-19 samples from the United States, Italy and Spain.

Original methodology: Estimates of nucleated cell counts were drawn from the amplification of reference gene primers. Data came from immunoSEQ multiplex PCR; TCRdb stores just in-frame clones and leaves some out. The V and J calls and clone size were taken over from that table, and D and trimming were inferred from the DNA. The data contain about 380,000 clones, more than 70% of them singletons. The CDR3 runs to 15 residues. Trimming took off 1 base at V and 3 bases at J, with 12 bases between the two ends. Looked up from germline, CDR1 is SEHNR and CDR2 is FQNEAQ (reference sequence). The specimen was peripheral blood. The chain is built from TRBV7-9 and TRBJ1-1; no clear D. This TCR was sampled from a man between 35 and 55 years old with acute or convalescent COVID-19. CDR3 sequence: CASSLVALLDTEAFF. The CDR3 DNA sequence: TGTGCCAGCAGCTTAGTAGCGCTTCTAGACACTGAAGCTTTCTTT.